The 23 T cell receptor beta chains below come from one sample, sequenced in a study of blood T cell repertoires in COVID-19. Sequencing used immunoSEQ multiplex PCR; TCRdb keeps in-frame clones, though not all of them. The table includes some 60,000 clones, less than 95% detected once. The material sequenced was peripheral blood. The receptor set was obtained from a man aged 35 to 55 with acute or convalescent COVID-19.

V is TRBV4-3 and J is TRBJ1-5; the D is unclear. The CDR3 loop spans 15 amino acids. The V gene lost 1 base and the J gene lost 4 bases, with 11 bases spanning the gap. Germline loops: CDR1 LGHNA, CDR2 YSLEER. The CDR3 nucleotides read TGCGCCAGCAGCCAAGGTACCGGTTTTAATCAGCCCCAGCATTTT. It encodes CASSQGTGFNQPQHF.

The J gene is TRBJ2-2, the V gene TRBV9; perhaps TRBD2 as D (5 bases). V was pared by 0 bases and J by 7 bases, with 16 bases between. Germline loops: CDR1 SGDLS, CDR2 YYNGEE. The CDR3 extends over 16 amino acids. CDR3 sequence reads: CASSVDFGEPDGELFF. The DNA of the CDR3 is TGTGCCAGCAGCGTAGATTTCGGGGAGCCCGACGGGGAGCTGTTTTTT.

The gene calls are TRBV3-1 (or the pseudogene TRBV3-2) and TRBJ2-1, with a weak D call TRBD2 (6 bases). Between the trimmed V and J ends, which lost 1 base and 13 bases, there was a span of 14 bases. The CDR3 covers 13 residues. CDR1 and CDR2 (germline): LGHDT, YNNKEL (reference sequence). The CDR3 is CASSQVRRESQFF. CDR3 sequence (DNA): TGTGCCAGCAGCCAAGTCAGACGGGAGTCACAGTTCTTC.

The chain has TRBV11-2 and TRBJ1-2, with 7 bases lining up with TRBD1. The V segment lost 4 bases and the J segment 4 bases; nucleotides outside the gene matches: 6. This CDR3 has 14 residues. Germline CDR1 reads SGHAT; CDR2 reads FQNNGV. The CDR3 DNA follows: TGTGCCAGCAGCTGGGGCAGGGGGAGCTATGGCTACACCTTC. Translation: CASSWGRGSYGYTF.

The chain uses TRBV27 and TRBJ2-7, with 11 bases aligning to TRBD2. This CDR3 region has 15 residues. Germline V gene lookup returns CDR1 MNHEY and CDR2 SMNVEV (reference sequence). Losses at the gene ends were 6 bases for V and 7 bases for J; bases not matched to a gene: 11. The CDR3 nucleotides are TGTGCCAGCAGCACCCTACTAGCGGGAGTCGGTGAGCAGTACTTC. It is translated as CASSTLLAGVGEQYF.

The rearrangement uses TRBV30 and TRBJ2-1; 12 positions agree with TRBD2. The CDR3 consists of 15 residues. Germline-derived CDR1 and CDR2 are GTSNPN and SVGIG (reference sequence). After removal of 0 bases from V and 9 bases from J, the junction contained 6 bases not matched to a gene. The CDR3 sequence: CAWSVGLAGTVEQFF. Here the CDR3 DNA reads TGTGCCTGGAGTGTGGGACTAGCGGGTACTGTTGAGCAGTTCTTC.

The V gene is TRBV7-9, the J gene TRBJ2-7; D remains unclear. The germline gives CDR1 SEHNR, CDR2 FQNEAQ (reference sequence). The ends were cut back, 6 bases at V and 6 bases at J, with 15 bases in the middle. The CDR3 has 13 residues. The CDR3 sequence: CASSTLTGLEQYF. In nucleotides, the CDR3 is TGTGCCAGCAGTACTTTGACTGGCCTCGAGCAGTACTTC.

J is TRBJ2-3 and V is TRBV10-3, with 10 bases aligning to TRBD2. Germline CDR1 and CDR2: ENHRY and SYGVKD. CDR3 length equals 14 residues. V dropped 3 bases and J dropped 10; count of bases not matched to a gene: 7. The CDR3 reads CAISDSTSGFSQYF. The CDR3 region has the DNA TGTGCCATCAGTGACTCGACTAGCGGGTTTTCGCAGTATTTT.

In this sample, this clone turned up once. The rearrangement links TRBV5-1 to TRBJ2-7; no reliable D call. Trimming pared 1 base from V and 1 base from J, leaving 9 bases between. Germline CDR1 and CDR2: SGHRS and YFSETQ. The length of the CDR3 is 14 residues. For the CDR3, the DNA is TGCGCCAGCAGCTTGATCGCGGCATCCTACGAGCAGTACTTC. It is translated as CASSLIAASYEQYF.

The V gene is TRBV7-2, the J gene TRBJ1-3, with TRBD1 identical over 9 bases. V lost 5 bases, J lost 0 bases, and 11 bases stayed unmatched. There are 18 residues in the CDR3. CDR1 and CDR2 from the germline V gene are SGHTA and FQGNSA. For the CDR3, the DNA is TGTGCCAGCAGCCTCCACCGACAGGGGGGATCCTCTGGAAACACCATATATTTT. Translation: CASSLHRQGGSSGNTIYF.

The rearrangement joins TRBV7-6 to TRBJ1-5, with D maybe TRBD1 (5 bases). This CDR3 region has 15 residues. V was clipped by 4 bases and J by 6 bases, with 16 bases between them. The V gene's germline CDR1 is SGHVS and CDR2 FNYEAQ. The CDR3 spells CASSSMGFQGQPQHF. The DNA of the CDR3 is TGTGCCAGCAGCTCTATGGGGTTCCAGGGTCAGCCCCAGCATTTT.

J is TRBJ2-2 and V is TRBV24-1; TRBD2 matches 9 bases. The germline CDR1 and CDR2 sequences are KGHDR and SFDVKD. The CDR3 is 16 residues long. With 6 bases clipped from V and 4 bases from J, the junction kept 8 bases outside the gene matches. The CDR3 DNA reads TGTGCCACCAGTACCTTAGCGGGAGAGCTCACCGGGGAGCTGTTTTTT. It is translated as CATSTLAGELTGELFF.

The CDR3 sequence is CASSHHGTSGRGGSYNEQFF. The CDR3 DNA reads TGCGCCAGCAGCCACCACGGGACTAGCGGGAGAGGTGGCTCCTACAATGAGCAGTTCTTC. The chain combines TRBV4-1 with TRBJ2-1, with 14 nucleotides matching TRBD2. CDR3 size: 20 residues. CDR1 is MGHRA and CDR2 is YSYEKL in the germline V gene. With V trimmed by 3 bases and J by 0 bases, 10 bases remained unmatched.

The V call is TRBV4-3, the J call TRBJ2-7, with a possible D match to TRBD1 (6 bases). Per the germline V gene, CDR1 is LGHNA and CDR2 is YSLEER. V was pared by 4 bases and J by 0 bases, with 10 bases between. The CDR3 covers 14 residues. The CDR3 DNA sequence: TGCGCCAGCAGCCGACAGGCGAGCTCCTACGAGCAGTACTTC. This sequence encodes CASSRQASSYEQYF.

The chain couples TRBV7-9 to TRBJ1-1; 9 bases line up with TRBD1. J was trimmed by 5 bases and V by 3 bases; bases with no gene match: 4. The CDR3 consists of 14 residues. The germline gives CDR1 SEHNR, CDR2 FQNEAQ (reference sequence). CDR3: CASSLRTGVTEAFF. CDR3 nucleotides: TGTGCCAGCAGCTTGAGGACAGGGGTTACTGAAGCTTTCTTT. The variable domain in full, with the rest retrieved from reference TRBV7-9 and TRBJ1-1, is DTGVSQNPRHKITKRGQNVTFRCDPISEHNRLYWYRQTLGQGPEFLTYFQNEAQLEKSRLLSDRFSAERPKGSFSTLEIQRTEQGDSAMYLCASSLRTGVTEAFFGQGTRLTVV.

This rearrangement joins TRBV7-9 to TRBJ2-7; 12 nucleotides line up with TRBD2. CDR3 length: 16 amino acids. Germline lookup yields CDR1 SEHNR and CDR2 FQNEAQ (reference sequence). Trimming removed 5 bases from V and 7 bases from J; junction bases left unmatched: 12. The CDR3 here is CASSPSGRAGSEEQYF. The CDR3 DNA follows: TGTGCCAGCAGCCCTAGCGGGAGGGCCGGATCGGAAGAGCAGTACTTC.

V gene TRBV6-5 combines with J gene TRBJ2-5; tentatively, D is TRBD2 (5 bases). The CDR3 is made up of 14 amino acids. With 6 bases removed from V and 2 bases from J, the gap between germline ends came to 13 bases. The germline V gene encodes CDR1 MNHEY and CDR2 SVGAGI. CDR3 sequence (DNA): TGTGCCAGCAGACGAGGGAGTGGTCAAGAGACCCAGTACTTC. This translates into CASRRGSGQETQYF.

The chain carries TRBV6-2 or TRBV6-3 and TRBJ2-2, with TRBD2 as a possible D gene (6 bases). CDR1 and CDR2 (germline): MNHEY, SVGEGT. Trimming pared 2 bases from V and 7 bases from J, leaving 17 bases between. The CDR3 runs to 16 residues. The CDR3 protein is CASSYPLALSSGELFF. CDR3 DNA sequence: TGTGCCAGCAGTTACCCACTAGCCCTAAGTAGCGGGGAGCTGTTTTTT.

This sequence joins TRBV5-4 and TRBJ2-1, with 11 nucleotides matching TRBD2. CDR3 size: 16 residues. V shed 3 bases, J shed 4 bases, and the junction held 6 bases outside the gene matches. CDR1 is SGHNT, CDR2 YYREEE, per germline (reference sequence). The CDR3 DNA is TGTGCCAGCAGCTCGACTAGCGGGAAACTTTACAATGAGCAGTTCTTC. Translation: CASSSTSGKLYNEQFF.

CDR3 in amino acids: CASSYPGAGDHEQYF. The CDR3 DNA follows: TGTGCCAGCAGTTACCCCGGGGCGGGAGACCACGAGCAGTACTTC. The V gene is TRBV6-6, the J gene TRBJ2-7, with 7 bases aligning to TRBD2. Germline V lookup: CDR1 MNHNY, CDR2 SVGAGI (reference sequence). The V and J ends lost 2 bases and 5 bases, in that order; junction bases with no gene match: 9. The CDR3 totals 15 residues.

In this sample, this clone turned up once. The chain employs TRBV24-1 and TRBJ1-2; perhaps TRBD1 as D (5 bases). The length of the CDR3 is 14 residues. CDR1 is KGHDR and CDR2 is SFDVKD in the germline V gene. V lost 5 bases and J lost 6, with 15 bases in between. CDR3 sequence (DNA): TGTGCCACCAGTGGGTCCGCGACAGCTCATGGCTACACCTTC. Translation: CATSGSATAHGYTF.

The chain couples TRBV12-5 to TRBJ2-5, with D perhaps matching TRBD2 (7 bases). Trimming shortened V by 0 bases and J by 5 bases, and 16 bases separated the two germline ends. CDR3 length: 16 residues. CDR1 and CDR2 (germline): LGHNT, FRNRAP. The CDR3, as DNA: TGTGCTAGTGGTTTGGTAGGGGGGGAGGGAAGTGAGACCCAGTACTTC. Translating it yields CASGLVGGEGSETQYF. The full variable domain, in which reference TRBV12-5 and TRBJ2-5 provide the parts outside the CDR3, is DARVTQTPRHKVTEMGQEVTMRCQPILGHNTVFWYRQTMMQGLELLAYFRNRAPLDDSGMPKDRFSAEMPDATLATLKIQPSEPRDSAVYFCASGLVGGEGSETQYFGPGTRLLVL.

The rearrangement links TRBV6-6 to TRBJ2-1; D may be TRBD2 (6 bases). The CDR3 sequence is 15 residues long. V gave up 5 bases and J gave up 0 bases, with 11 bases separating them. Germline lookup yields CDR1 MNHNY and CDR2 SVGAGI (reference sequence). The CDR3 sequence: CASSLARSSYNEQFF. The CDR3 DNA sequence: TGTGCCAGCAGTCTAGCGAGAAGCTCCTACAATGAGCAGTTCTTC.